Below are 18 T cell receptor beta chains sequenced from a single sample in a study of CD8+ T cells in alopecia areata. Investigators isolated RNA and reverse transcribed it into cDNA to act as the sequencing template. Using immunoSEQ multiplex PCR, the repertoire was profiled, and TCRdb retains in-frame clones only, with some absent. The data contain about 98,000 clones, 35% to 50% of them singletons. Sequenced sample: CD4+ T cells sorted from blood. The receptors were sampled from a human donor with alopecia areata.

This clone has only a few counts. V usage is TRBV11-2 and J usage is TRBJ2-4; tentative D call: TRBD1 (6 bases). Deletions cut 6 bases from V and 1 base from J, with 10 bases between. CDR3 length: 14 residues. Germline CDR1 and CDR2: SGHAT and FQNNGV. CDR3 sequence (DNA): TGTGCCAGCAGTATTGGGGGCGCCAAAAACATTCAGTACTTC. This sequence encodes CASSIGGAKNIQYF.

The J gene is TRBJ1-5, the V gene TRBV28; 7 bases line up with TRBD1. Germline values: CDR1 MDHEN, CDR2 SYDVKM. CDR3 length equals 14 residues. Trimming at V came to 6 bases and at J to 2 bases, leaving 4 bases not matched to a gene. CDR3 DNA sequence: TGTGCCAGCAGAGACCAGGGGGGCAATCAGCCCCAGCATTTT. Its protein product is CASRDQGGNQPQHF.

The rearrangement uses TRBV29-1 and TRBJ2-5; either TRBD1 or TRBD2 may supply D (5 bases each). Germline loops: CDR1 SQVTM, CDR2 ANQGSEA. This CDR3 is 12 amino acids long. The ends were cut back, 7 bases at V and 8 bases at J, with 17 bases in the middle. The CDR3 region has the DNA TGCAGCGCAGGGACCGAGTTGGGAACCCAGTACTTC. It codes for CSAGTELGTQYF.

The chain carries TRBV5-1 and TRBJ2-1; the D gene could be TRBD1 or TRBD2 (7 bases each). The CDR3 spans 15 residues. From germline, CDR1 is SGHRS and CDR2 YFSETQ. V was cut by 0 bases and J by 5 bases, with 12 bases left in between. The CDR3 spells CASSLDRGGHNEQFF. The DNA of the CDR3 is TGCGCCAGCAGCTTGGACAGGGGAGGGCACAATGAGCAGTTCTTC. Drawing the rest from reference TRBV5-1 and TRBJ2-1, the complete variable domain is KAGVTQTPRYLIKTRGQQVTLSCSPISGHRSVSWYQQTPGQGLQFLFEYFSETQRNKGNFPGRFSGRQFSNSRSEMNVSTLELGDSALYLCASSLDRGGHNEQFFGPGTRLTVL.

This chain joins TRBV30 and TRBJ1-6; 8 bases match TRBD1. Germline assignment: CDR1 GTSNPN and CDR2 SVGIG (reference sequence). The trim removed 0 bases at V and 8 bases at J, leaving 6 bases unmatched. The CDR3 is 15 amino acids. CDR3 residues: CAWSVSGQGYSPLHF. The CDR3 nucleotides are TGTGCCTGGAGTGTAAGTGGACAGGGATATTCACCCCTCCACTTT.

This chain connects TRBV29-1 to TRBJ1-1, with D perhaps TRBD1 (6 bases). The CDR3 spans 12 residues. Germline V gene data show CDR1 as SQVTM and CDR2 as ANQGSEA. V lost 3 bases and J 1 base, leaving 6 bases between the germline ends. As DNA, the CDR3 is TGCAGCGTTGAGGGACAGAACACTGAAGCTTTCTTT. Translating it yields CSVEGQNTEAFF.

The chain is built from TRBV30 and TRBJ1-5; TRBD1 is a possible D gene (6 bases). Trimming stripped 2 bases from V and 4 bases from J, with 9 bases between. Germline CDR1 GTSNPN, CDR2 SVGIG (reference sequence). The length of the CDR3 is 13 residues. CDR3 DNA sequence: TGTGCCTGGAGTCGGGGGCAAAATCAGCCCCAGCATTTT. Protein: CAWSRGQNQPQHF.

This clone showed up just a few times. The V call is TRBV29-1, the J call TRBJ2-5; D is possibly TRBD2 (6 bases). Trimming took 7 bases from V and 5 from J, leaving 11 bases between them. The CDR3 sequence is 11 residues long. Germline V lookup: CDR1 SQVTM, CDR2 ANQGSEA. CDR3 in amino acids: CSGRDWETQYF. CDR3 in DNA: TGCAGCGGCCGGGACTGGGAGACCCAGTACTTC.

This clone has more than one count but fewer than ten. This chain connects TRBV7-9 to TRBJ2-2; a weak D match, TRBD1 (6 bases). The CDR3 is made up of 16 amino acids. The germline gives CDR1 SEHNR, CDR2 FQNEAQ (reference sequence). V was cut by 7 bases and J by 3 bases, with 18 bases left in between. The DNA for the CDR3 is TGTGCCAGCACCCCCGACGTGGGGGCCCACACCGGGGAGCTGTTTTTT. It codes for CASTPDVGAHTGELFF.

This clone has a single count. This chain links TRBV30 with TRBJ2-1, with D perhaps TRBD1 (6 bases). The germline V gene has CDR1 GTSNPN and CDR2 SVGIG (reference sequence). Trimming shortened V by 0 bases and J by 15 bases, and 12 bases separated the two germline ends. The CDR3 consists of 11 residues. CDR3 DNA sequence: TGTGCCTGGAGTGTGCAGGGGATGGGGTTCTTC. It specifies CAWSVQGMGFF. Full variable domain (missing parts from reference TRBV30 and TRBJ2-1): SQTIHQWPATLVQPVGSPLSLECTVEGTSNPNLYWYRQAAGRGLQLLFYSVGIGQISSEVPQNLSASRPQDRQFILSSKKLLLSDSGFYLCAWSVQGMGFFGPGTRLTVL.

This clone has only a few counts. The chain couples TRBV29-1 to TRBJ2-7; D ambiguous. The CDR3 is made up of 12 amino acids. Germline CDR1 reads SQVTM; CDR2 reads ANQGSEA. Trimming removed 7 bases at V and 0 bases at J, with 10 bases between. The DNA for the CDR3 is TGCAGCGCCGGACGGAACTCCTACGAGCAGTACTTC. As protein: CSAGRNSYEQYF.

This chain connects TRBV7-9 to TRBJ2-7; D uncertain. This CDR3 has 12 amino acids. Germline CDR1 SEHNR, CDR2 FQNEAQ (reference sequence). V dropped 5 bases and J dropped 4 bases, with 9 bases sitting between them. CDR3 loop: CASSPDGYEQYF. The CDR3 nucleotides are TGTGCCAGCAGCCCGGACGGGTACGAGCAGTACTTC.

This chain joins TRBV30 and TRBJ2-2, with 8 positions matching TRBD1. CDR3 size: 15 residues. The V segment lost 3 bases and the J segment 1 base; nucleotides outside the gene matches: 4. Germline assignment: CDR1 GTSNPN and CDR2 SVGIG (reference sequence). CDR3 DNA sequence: TGTGCCTGGAGCACCGGGACAGGGAACACCGGGGAGCTGTTTTTT. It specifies CAWSTGTGNTGELFF.

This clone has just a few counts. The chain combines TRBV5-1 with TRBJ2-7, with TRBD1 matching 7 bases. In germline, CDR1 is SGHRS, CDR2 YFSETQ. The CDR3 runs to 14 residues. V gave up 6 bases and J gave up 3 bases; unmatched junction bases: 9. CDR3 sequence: CASNVGTENYEQYF. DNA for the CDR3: TGCGCCAGCAATGTCGGGACAGAGAACTACGAGCAGTACTTC.

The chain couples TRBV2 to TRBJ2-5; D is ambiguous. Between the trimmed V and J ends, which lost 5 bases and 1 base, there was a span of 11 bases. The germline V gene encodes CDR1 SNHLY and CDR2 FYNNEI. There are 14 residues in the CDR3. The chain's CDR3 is CASSPTTRQETQYF. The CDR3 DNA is TGTGCCAGCAGTCCCACGACCCGCCAAGAGACCCAGTACTTC.

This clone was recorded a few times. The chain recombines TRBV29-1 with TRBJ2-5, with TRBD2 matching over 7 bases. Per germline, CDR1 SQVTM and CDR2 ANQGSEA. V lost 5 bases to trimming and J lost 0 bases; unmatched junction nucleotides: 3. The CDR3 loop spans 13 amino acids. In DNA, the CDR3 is TGCAGCGTTTCGGGGGGAGACCAAGAGACCCAGTACTTC. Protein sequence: CSVSGGDQETQYF.

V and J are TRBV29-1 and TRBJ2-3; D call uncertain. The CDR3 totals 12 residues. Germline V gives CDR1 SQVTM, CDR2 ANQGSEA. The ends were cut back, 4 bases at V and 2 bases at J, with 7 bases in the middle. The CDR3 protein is CSVGRTTDTQYF. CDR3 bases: TGCAGCGTTGGGCGGACCACAGATACGCAGTATTTT.

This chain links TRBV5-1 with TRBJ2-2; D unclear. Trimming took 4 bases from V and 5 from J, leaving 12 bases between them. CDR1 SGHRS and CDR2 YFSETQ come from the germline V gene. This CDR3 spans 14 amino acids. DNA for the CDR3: TGCGCCAGCAGCCAGGTGTGGCGGACCGGGGAGCTGTTTTTT. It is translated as CASSQVWRTGELFF. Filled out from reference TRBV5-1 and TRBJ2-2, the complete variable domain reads KAGVTQTPRYLIKTRGQQVTLSCSPISGHRSVSWYQQTPGQGLQFLFEYFSETQRNKGNFPGRFSGRQFSNSRSEMNVSTLELGDSALYLCASSQVWRTGELFFGEGSRLTVL.